The entry below describes one TCR beta chain. Trimming stripped 3 bases from V and 2 bases from J, with 12 bases between. The CDR3 extends over 14 amino acids. Germline V lookup: CDR1 SGHRS, CDR2 YFSETQ. Each TCR library used roughly 490 ng of total RNA and a linear amplification protocol. A single record per CDR3 protein comes from TCRdb applying MiXCR to the reads. The sample includes around 180,000 distinct CDR3 sequences, over 60% of them seen just once. The entry originates in a study of healthy donors' naive CD4 and CD8 T cells. The sample was naive CD4+ and CD8+ T cells sorted from blood, pooled from several donors. This chain connects TRBV5-1 to TRBJ2-7; D possibly corresponds to TRBD1 (6 bases). This receptor was identified in a pool of human donors in good health; the sample pools cells from several healthy donors. CDR3 sequence (DNA): TGCGCCAGCAGCTCAGCGACAGGAGCCTACGAGCAGTACTTC. It encodes CASSSATGAYEQYF.